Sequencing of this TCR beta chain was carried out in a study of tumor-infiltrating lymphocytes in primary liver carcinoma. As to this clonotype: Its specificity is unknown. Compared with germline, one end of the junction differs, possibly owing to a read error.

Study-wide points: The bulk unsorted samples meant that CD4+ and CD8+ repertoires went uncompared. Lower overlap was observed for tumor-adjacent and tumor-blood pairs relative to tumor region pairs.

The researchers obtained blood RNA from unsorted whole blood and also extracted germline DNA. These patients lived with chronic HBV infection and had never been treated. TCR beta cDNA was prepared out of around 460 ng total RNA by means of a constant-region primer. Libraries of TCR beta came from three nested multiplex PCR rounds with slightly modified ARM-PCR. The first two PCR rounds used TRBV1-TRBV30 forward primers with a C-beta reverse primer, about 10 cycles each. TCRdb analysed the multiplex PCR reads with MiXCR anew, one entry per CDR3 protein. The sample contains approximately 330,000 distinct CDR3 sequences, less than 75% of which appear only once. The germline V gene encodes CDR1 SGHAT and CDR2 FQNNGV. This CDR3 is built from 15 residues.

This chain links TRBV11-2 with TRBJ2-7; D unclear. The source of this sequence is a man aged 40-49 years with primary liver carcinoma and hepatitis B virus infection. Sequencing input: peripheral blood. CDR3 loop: CAIGLSGISGYEQYF. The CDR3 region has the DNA TGTGCCATCGGCCTCTCGGGTATCTCGGGCTACGAGCAGTATTTC.